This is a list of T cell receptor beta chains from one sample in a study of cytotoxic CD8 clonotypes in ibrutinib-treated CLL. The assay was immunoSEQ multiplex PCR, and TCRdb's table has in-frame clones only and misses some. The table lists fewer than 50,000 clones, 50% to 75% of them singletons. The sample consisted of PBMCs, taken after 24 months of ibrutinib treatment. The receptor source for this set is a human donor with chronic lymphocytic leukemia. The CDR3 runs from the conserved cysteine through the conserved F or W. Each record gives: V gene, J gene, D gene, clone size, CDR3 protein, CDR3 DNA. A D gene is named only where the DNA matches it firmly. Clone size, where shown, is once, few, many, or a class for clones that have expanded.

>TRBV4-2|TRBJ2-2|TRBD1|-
CASSQQGANTGELFF
TGTGCCAGCAGCCAACAGGGGGCGAACACCGGGGAGCTGTTTTTT
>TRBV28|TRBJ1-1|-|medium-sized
CASSLPRPIEAFF
TGTGCCAGCAGTTTACCCCGCCCGATTGAAGCTTTCTTT
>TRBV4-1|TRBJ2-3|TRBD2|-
CASSQEGRLAATTDTQYF
TGCGCCAGCAGCCAAGAGGGAAGACTAGCGGCCACCACAGATACGCAGTATTTT
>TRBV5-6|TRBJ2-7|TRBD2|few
CASSRGLAGQQYF
TGTGCCAGCAGCCGCGGACTAGCGGGACAGCAGTACTTC
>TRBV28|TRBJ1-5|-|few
CASTWAGVGAQPQHF
TGTGCCAGCACATGGGCGGGCGTAGGAGCTCAGCCCCAGCATTTT
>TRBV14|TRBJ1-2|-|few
CASSQGIIGYTF
TGTGCCAGCAGCCAAGGGATCATCGGCTACACCTTC
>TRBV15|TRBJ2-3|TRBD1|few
CATSRGKNRGTDTQYF
TGTGCCACCAGCAGAGGCAAGAACAGGGGAACAGATACGCAGTATTTT
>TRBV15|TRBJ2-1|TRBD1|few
CATSRPGTGVHNEQFF
TGTGCCACCAGCAGACCCGGGACAGGGGTGCACAATGAGCAGTTCTTC
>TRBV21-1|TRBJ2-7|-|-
CASSIPPGSQGSFRSYEQYF
TGTGCCAGCAGCATCCCCCCTGGGTCACAGGGAAGCTTTCGCTCCTACGAGCAGTACTTC
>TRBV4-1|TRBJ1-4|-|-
CASSQVQVVTTNEKLFF
TGCGCCAGCAGCCAAGTCCAGGTGGTGACGACTAATGAAAAACTGTTTTTT
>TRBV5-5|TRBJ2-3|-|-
CASSPSKTQYF
TGTGCCAGCAGCCCGAGCAAGACGCAGTATTTT
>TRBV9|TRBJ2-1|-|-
CASSVGRYNEQFF
TGTGCCAGCAGCGTAGGACGCTACAATGAGCAGTTCTTC
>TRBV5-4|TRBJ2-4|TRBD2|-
CASSFRSGTSQGNIQYF
TGTGCCAGCAGCTTTCGTTCGGGGACTAGCCAGGGGAACATTCAGTACTTC
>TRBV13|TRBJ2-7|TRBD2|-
CASSLGTSDYEQYF
TGTGCCAGCAGCTTAGGGACTAGCGACTACGAGCAGTACTTC
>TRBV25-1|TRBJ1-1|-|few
CASSPKRGYTEAFF
TGTGCCAGCAGTCCTAAAAGGGGGTACACTGAAGCTTTCTTT
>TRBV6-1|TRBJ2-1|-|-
CASSEDRSSYNEQFF
TGTGCCAGCAGTGAGGACAGAAGCTCCTACAATGAGCAGTTCTTC
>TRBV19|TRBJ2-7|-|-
CATTAGTSSYEQYF
TGTGCCACAACGGCCGGGACAAGCTCCTACGAGCAGTACTTC
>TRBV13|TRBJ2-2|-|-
CASSLVARQGPGELFF
TGTGCCAGCAGCTTAGTTGCACGGCAGGGGCCCGGGGAGCTGTTTTTT
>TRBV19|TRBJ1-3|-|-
CASGSTGNTIYF
TGTGCCAGTGGGTCCACTGGAAACACCATATATTTT
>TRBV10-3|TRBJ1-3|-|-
CAISHKGHTIYF
TGTGCCATCAGCCACAAGGGCCACACCATATATTTT
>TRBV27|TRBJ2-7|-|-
CASSSQGGSYEQYF
TGTGCCAGCAGTTCACAGGGGGGGTCCTACGAGCAGTACTTC
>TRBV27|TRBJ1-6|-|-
CASRMTDNSPLHF
TGTGCCAGCAGGATGACAGATAATTCACCCCTCCACTTT
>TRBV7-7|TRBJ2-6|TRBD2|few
CASSPGTSGLTTGANVLTF
TGTGCTAGCAGCCCTGGGACTAGCGGGCTAACGACTGGGGCCAACGTCCTGACTTTC
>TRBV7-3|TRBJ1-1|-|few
CASSTTGPVEAFF
TGTGCCAGCAGCACCACAGGCCCCGTTGAAGCTTTCTTT
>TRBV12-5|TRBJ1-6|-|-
CASGRDGSVNSPLHF
TGTGCTAGTGGTCGGGACGGCTCAGTTAATTCACCCCTCCACTTT
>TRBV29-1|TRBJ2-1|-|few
CSVITWSSYNEQFF
TGCAGCGTCATAACTTGGAGCTCCTACAATGAGCAGTTCTTC
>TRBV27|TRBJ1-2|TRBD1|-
CASRRPGQGDYGYTF
TGTGCCAGCAGGCGTCCGGGACAGGGGGACTATGGCTACACCTTC
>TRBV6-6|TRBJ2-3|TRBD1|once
CASNWGQGMSDTQYF
TGTGCCAGCAATTGGGGACAGGGAATGTCAGATACGCAGTATTTT
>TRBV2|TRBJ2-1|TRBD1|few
CASLKQGTGYNEQFF
TGTGCCAGCTTGAAACAGGGGACAGGTTACAATGAGCAGTTCTTC
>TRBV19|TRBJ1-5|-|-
CASSIFWGAGNQPQHF
TGTGCCAGTAGTATCTTCTGGGGGGCTGGCAATCAGCCCCAGCATTTT
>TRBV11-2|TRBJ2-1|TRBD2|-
CASSLVAGSHNEQFF
TGTGCCAGCAGCTTAGTAGCGGGCAGCCACAATGAGCAGTTCTTC
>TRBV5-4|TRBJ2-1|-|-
CASSSKTPGYGEQFF
TGTGCCAGCAGCTCGAAAACCCCGGGGTACGGTGAGCAGTTCTTC
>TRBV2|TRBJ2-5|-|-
CASTRPGLQETQYF
TGTGCCAGCACTCGTCCGGGCTTACAAGAGACCCAGTACTTC
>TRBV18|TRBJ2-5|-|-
CASSPYGEETQYF
TGTGCCAGCTCACCCTACGGGGAAGAGACCCAGTACTTC
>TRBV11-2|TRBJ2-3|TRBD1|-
CASSPRDRREDTQYF
TGTGCCAGCAGCCCCCGGGACAGGAGGGAAGATACGCAGTATTTT
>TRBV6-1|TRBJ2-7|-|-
CASSEAGTRSYEQYF
TGTGCCAGCAGTGAAGCCGGGACAAGATCCTACGAGCAGTACTTC